This T cell receptor (beta chain) was obtained from a study of blood T cell repertoires in COVID-19. Study background: Italy, Spain and the United States were the sources of the convalescent and acute COVID-19 samples. T cells, B-cell-depleted T cells, or PBMCs provided the cDNA or gDNA that served as material.

This clone was found a few times. Authors' analysis steps: For nucleated cells, counts were estimated from reference gene primer amplification. The protocol was immunoSEQ multiplex PCR, while the TCRdb copy is restricted to in-frame clones and leaves out a portion. V and J calls and clone size are given by that table; D and trimming were obtained from the DNA. The sample carries 150,000 to 200,000 clones, 75% to 80% recorded once. Germline V gene sequence: CDR1 SQVTM, CDR2 ANQGSEA. Trimming took off 6 bases at V and 6 bases at J, with 17 bases between the two ends. The CDR3 length is 13 residues. The origin of this receptor is a woman between 45 and 60 years old with active or convalescent COVID-19. The material sequenced was peripheral blood. The chain uses TRBV29-1 and TRBJ1-1; tentative D call: TRBD1 (5 bases). As DNA, the CDR3 is TGCAGCGTCCTAGGGTGGGGCGACGCTGAAGCTTTCTTT. This translates into CSVLGWGDAEAFF.